These 25 T cell receptor beta chains were sequenced from one sample in a study of cytomegalovirus exposure and HLA in healthy donors. The PCR ran on 60 Vbeta and 13 Jbeta primers. Only in-frame clones appear in the TCRdb table, and some are missing; sequencing was by immunoSEQ multiplex PCR. The repertoire holds fewer than 150,000 clones, 80% seen once, with about 4.4% in the top ten. Material for sequencing was PBMCs. The receptor source for this set is a man aged 25-40 years in good health.

The sample holds one count of this clone. The chain employs TRBV7-3 and TRBJ2-5; D is unresolved. This CDR3 is 13 amino acids long. Germline assignment: CDR1 SGHTA and CDR2 FQGTGA. V shed 1 base and J shed 2 bases, with 5 bases lying between them. The CDR3 region is CASSLSEQETQYF. In nucleotides, the CDR3 is TGTGCCAGCAGCTTAAGCGAACAAGAGACCCAGTACTTC.

CDR3 in amino acids: CASSLTSARREQYF. The CDR3 DNA sequence: TGTGCCAGCAGTTTGACTAGCGCTAGGCGCGAGCAGTACTTC. V and J are TRBV27 and TRBJ2-7, with 8 bases aligning to TRBD2. Per germline, CDR1 MNHEY and CDR2 SMNVEV (reference sequence). With 3 bases clipped from V and 6 bases from J, the junction kept 7 bases outside the gene matches. The CDR3 spans 14 residues.

This clone was detected a few times. The chain combines TRBV18 with TRBJ1-2; D perhaps matches TRBD1 (6 bases). Trimming pared 3 bases from V and 8 bases from J, leaving 13 bases between. There are 13 residues in the CDR3. Germline CDR1 and CDR2: KGHSH and LQKENI. CDR3 sequence reads: CASSPSAGAGYTF. The CDR3 DNA is TGTGCCAGCTCACCCTCGGCAGGGGCGGGCTACACCTTC.

The chain links TRBV5-4 to TRBJ2-5, with a tentative D call TRBD1 (5 bases). This CDR3 has 13 residues. The germline V gene encodes CDR1 SGHNT and CDR2 YYREEE (reference sequence). The V and J ends lost 4 bases and 4 bases respectively, with 11 bases between them. This chain's CDR3 is CASSLHQGETQYF. The CDR3 bases are TGTGCCAGCAGCCTCCACCAGGGAGAGACCCAGTACTTC. Looking up the rest from reference TRBV5-4 and TRBJ2-5 gives the full variable domain: ETGVTQSPTHLIKTRGQQVTLRCSSQSGHNTVSWYQQALGQGPQFIFQYYREEENGRGNFPPRFSGLQFPNYSSELNVNALELDDSALYLCASSLHQGETQYFGPGTRLLVL.

V and J are TRBV7-8 and TRBJ2-5, with TRBD2 matching 7 bases. The length of the CDR3 is 13 residues. Trimming cost V 7 bases and J 5 bases; bases outside gene matches: 7. Germline lookup yields CDR1 SGHVS and CDR2 FQNEAQ. CDR3 residues: CASTHEAGETQYF. The CDR3 DNA is TGTGCCAGCACCCATGAAGCGGGGGAGACCCAGTACTTC.

The genes are TRBV6-5 and TRBJ1-4, with 10 bases matching TRBD1. Trimming at V came to 4 bases and at J to 7 bases, leaving 6 bases not matched to a gene. Germline lookup yields CDR1 MNHEY and CDR2 SVGAGI. The CDR3 sequence is 15 residues long. CDR3 DNA sequence: TGTGCCAGCAGTTCTACGACAGGGGGCCGTGAAAAACTGTTTTTT. Its protein product is CASSSTTGGREKLFF.

The rearrangement joins TRBV7-3 to TRBJ2-5; maybe TRBD1 (6 bases). The CDR3 spans 15 residues. In germline, CDR1 is SGHTA, CDR2 FQGTGA. The CDR3 region has the DNA TGTGCTTCTGGCAGGGGAGATACCTTGGGGGAGACCCAGTACTTC. This encodes CASGRGDTLGETQYF.

The V call is TRBV18, the J call TRBJ2-3, with D unclear. V gave up 0 bases and J gave up 2 bases, with 6 bases separating them. The V gene's germline CDR1 is KGHSH and CDR2 LQKENI. This CDR3 region has 14 residues. CDR3 nucleotide sequence: TGTGCCAGCTCACCACCCGACAACACAGATACGCAGTATTTT. Translated, it gives CASSPPDNTDTQYF.

This chain joins TRBV6-5 and TRBJ2-5; 12 nucleotides align to TRBD2. The J segment lost 5 bases and the V segment lost 4 bases, leaving 8 bases of the junction unmatched. In germline, CDR1 is MNHEY, CDR2 SVGAGI. CDR3 length: 16 residues. The CDR3 DNA reads TGTGCCAGCAGTTCTAGCGGGAGGGGATCCTGGGAGACCCAGTACTTC. Its protein is CASSSSGRGSWETQYF.

The chain couples TRBV19 to TRBJ1-2; unclear D gene. The V end was cut by 4 bases, the J end by 0 bases, with 9 bases between. The CDR3 has 14 amino acids. Per the germline V gene, CDR1 is LNHDA and CDR2 is SQIVND (reference sequence). CDR3 bases: TGTGCCAGTAGTACCAGAGGAGCTAACTATGGCTACACCTTC. It codes for CASSTRGANYGYTF.

CDR3 residues: CASSLVRESRNEQFF. CDR3 nucleotides: TGTGCCAGCAGCTTAGTGCGGGAGTCCCGCAATGAGCAGTTCTTC. The V gene is TRBV7-9, the J gene TRBJ2-1; 7 nucleotides line up with TRBD2. From germline, CDR1 is SEHNR and CDR2 FQNEAQ (reference sequence). The CDR3 sequence is 15 residues long. J lost 6 bases, V lost 1 base, and 6 bases had no gene match.

In its sample, this clone was seen a few times. The gene calls are TRBV18 and TRBJ2-7, with 10 bases lining up with TRBD2. With V trimmed by 4 bases and J by 3 bases, 12 bases remained unmatched. Germline CDR1 and CDR2: KGHSH and LQKENI. There are 17 residues in the CDR3. This CDR3 reads CASSRETSGTDHYEQYF. CDR3 nucleotide sequence: TGTGCCAGCTCACGCGAAACTAGCGGGACGGATCACTACGAGCAGTACTTC.

This clone was observed once. V and J are TRBV30 and TRBJ1-5; unclear D gene. Germline V gene sequence: CDR1 GTSNPN, CDR2 SVGIG (reference sequence). CDR3 length: 15 residues. V lost 0 bases and J 4 bases, leaving 13 bases between the germline ends. CDR3: CAWSVGGSRNQPQHF. In DNA form, the CDR3 reads TGTGCCTGGAGTGTCGGTGGTTCCCGTAATCAGCCCCAGCATTTT.

The gene calls are TRBV2 and TRBJ1-5, with D tentatively TRBD1 (6 bases). The germline gives CDR1 SNHLY, CDR2 FYNNEI. CDR3 length equals 15 residues. The V and J ends lost 3 bases and 4 bases respectively, with 13 bases between them. CDR3 residues: CASSEVQGGNQPQHF. The CDR3 nucleotides are TGTGCCAGCAGTGAGGTACAGGGTGGTAATCAGCCCCAGCATTTT.

V and J are TRBV15 and TRBJ2-2, with D perhaps matching TRBD1 (6 bases). Per the germline V gene, CDR1 is LNHNV and CDR2 is YYDKDF (reference sequence). CDR3 length: 14 residues. V lost 3 bases and J 6 bases, leaving 11 bases between the germline ends. The CDR3 DNA is TGTGCCACCAGCAGGACAGGCGGCGCCGGGGAGCTGTTTTTT. Protein sequence: CATSRTGGAGELFF.

The rearrangement joins TRBV10-1 to TRBJ2-7, with 7 bases lining up with TRBD1. Trimming cost V 0 bases and J 6 bases; bases outside gene matches: 5. Germline CDR1 WNHNN, CDR2 SYGVQD (reference sequence). The CDR3 consists of 14 residues. CDR3 sequence reads: CASSESEDRVEQYF. CDR3 nucleotide sequence: TGCGCCAGCAGTGAGTCCGAAGACAGGGTCGAGCAGTACTTC.

The CDR3 loop reads CATNWGRESGYNSPLHF. CDR3 DNA sequence: TGTGCTACCAATTGGGGGCGAGAGAGTGGTTATAATTCACCCCTCCACTTT. The genes are TRBV7-7 and TRBJ1-6, with D tentatively TRBD1 (6 bases). Germline V gives CDR1 SSHAT, CDR2 FNYEAQ (reference sequence). The length of the CDR3 is 17 residues.

The J gene is TRBJ2-7, the V gene TRBV7-8; a possible D gene is TRBD1 (6 bases). Germline CDR1 is SGHVS and CDR2 is FQNEAQ. Trimming removed 2 bases at V and 4 bases at J, with 12 bases between. This CDR3 contains 14 residues. The CDR3 is CASSLHGQWYEQYF. The DNA of the CDR3 is TGTGCCAGCAGCTTACACGGACAGTGGTACGAGCAGTACTTC.

The chain is built from TRBV5-1 and TRBJ2-2; 8 bases align to TRBD2. Trimming removed 0 bases from V and 1 base from J; junction bases left unmatched: 5. The germline gives CDR1 SGHRS, CDR2 YFSETQ. CDR3 length: 17 amino acids. DNA for the CDR3: TGCGCCAGCAGCTTGGGAACTAGCGGTAGGAACACCGGGGAGCTGTTTTTT. Protein sequence: CASSLGTSGRNTGELFF.

V is TRBV5-1 and J is TRBJ2-7; 9 bases match TRBD2. The CDR3 extends over 16 amino acids. With 0 bases clipped from V and 3 bases from J, the junction kept 7 bases outside the gene matches. The germline gives CDR1 SGHRS, CDR2 YFSETQ. This CDR3 reads CASSLERLAEGYEQYF. The CDR3 nucleotides are TGCGCCAGCAGCTTGGAACGACTAGCGGAGGGCTACGAGCAGTACTTC.

Written as DNA, the CDR3 is TGTGCCAGCAGTAACAGGGGTCGGGGATACGAGCAGTACTTC. It yields the protein CASSNRGRGYEQYF. The chain recombines TRBV27 with TRBJ2-7; TRBD1 agrees at 7 bases. The trim removed 5 bases at V and 4 bases at J, leaving 8 bases unmatched. Germline CDR1 is MNHEY and CDR2 is SMNVEV (reference sequence). This CDR3 region has 14 residues.

The chain is built from TRBV7-6 and TRBJ2-2; D is unclear. This CDR3 is built from 16 residues. V lost 1 base and J 6 bases, leaving 15 bases between the germline ends. The germline CDR1 and CDR2 sequences are SGHVS and FNYEAQ. The CDR3 sequence is CASSLEMLGWAGELFF. The CDR3 DNA reads TGTGCCAGCAGCTTAGAGATGCTAGGTTGGGCCGGGGAGCTGTTTTTT.

This clone showed up just a few times. The V call is TRBV6-5, the J call TRBJ2-1, with 8 positions matching TRBD1. J lost 6 bases, V lost 3 bases, and 4 bases had no gene match. This CDR3 spans 14 amino acids. The germline CDR1 and CDR2 sequences are MNHEY and SVGAGI. The CDR3 reads CASSYWDRSNEQFF. The CDR3, as DNA: TGTGCCAGCAGTTATTGGGACAGGAGCAATGAGCAGTTCTTC.

The chain joins TRBV7-9 to TRBJ2-7; 7 nucleotides agree with TRBD1. Germline V CDR1 and CDR2: SEHNR, FQNEAQ (reference sequence). J lost 4 bases, V lost 5 bases, and 5 bases had no gene match. The CDR3 has 13 amino acids. This chain's CDR3 is CASSLGQIYEQYF. Here the CDR3 DNA reads TGTGCCAGCAGCCTGGGACAGATTTACGAGCAGTACTTC.

This chain connects TRBV29-1 to TRBJ2-1; TRBD1 matches 8 bases. The V and J ends lost 5 bases and 0 bases, in that order; junction bases with no gene match: 6. This CDR3 is 15 amino acids long. Germline V gives CDR1 SQVTM, CDR2 ANQGSEA. The DNA for the CDR3 is TGCAGCGTTCCCCAGGGGGCGAGCTCCTACAATGAGCAGTTCTTC. The encoded protein is CSVPQGASSYNEQFF.